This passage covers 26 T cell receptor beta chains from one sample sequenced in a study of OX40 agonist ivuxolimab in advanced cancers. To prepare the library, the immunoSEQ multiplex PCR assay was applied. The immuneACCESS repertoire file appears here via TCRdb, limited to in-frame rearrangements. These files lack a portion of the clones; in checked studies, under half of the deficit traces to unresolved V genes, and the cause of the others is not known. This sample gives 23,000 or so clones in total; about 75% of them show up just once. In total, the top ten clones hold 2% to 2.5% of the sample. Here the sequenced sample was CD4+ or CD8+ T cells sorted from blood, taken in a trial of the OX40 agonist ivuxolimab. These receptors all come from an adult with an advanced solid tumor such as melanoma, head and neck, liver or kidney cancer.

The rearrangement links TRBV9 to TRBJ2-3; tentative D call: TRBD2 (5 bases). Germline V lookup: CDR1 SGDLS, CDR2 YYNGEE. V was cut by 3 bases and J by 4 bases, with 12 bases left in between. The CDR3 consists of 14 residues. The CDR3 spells CASSARPGADTQYF. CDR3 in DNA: TGTGCCAGCAGCGCCCGTCCCGGGGCAGATACGCAGTATTTT.

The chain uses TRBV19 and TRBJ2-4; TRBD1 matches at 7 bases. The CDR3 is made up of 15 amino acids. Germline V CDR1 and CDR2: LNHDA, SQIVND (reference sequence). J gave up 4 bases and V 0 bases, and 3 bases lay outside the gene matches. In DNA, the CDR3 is TGTGCCAGTAGTATAGATTGGGACAGAAAAAACATTCAGTACTTC. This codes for CASSIDWDRKNIQYF.

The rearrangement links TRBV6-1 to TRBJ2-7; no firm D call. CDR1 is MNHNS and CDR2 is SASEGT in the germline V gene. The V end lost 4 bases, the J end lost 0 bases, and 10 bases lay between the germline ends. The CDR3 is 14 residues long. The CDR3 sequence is CASSGNQPSYEQYF. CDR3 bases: TGTGCCAGCAGTGGGAACCAACCCTCCTACGAGCAGTACTTC.

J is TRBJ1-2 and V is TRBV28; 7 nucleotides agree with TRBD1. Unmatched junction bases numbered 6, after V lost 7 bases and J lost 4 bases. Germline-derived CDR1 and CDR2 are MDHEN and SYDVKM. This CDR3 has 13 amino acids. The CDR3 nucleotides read TGTGCCAGCATCCAAGGGGGCCGCTATGGCTACACCTTC. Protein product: CASIQGGRYGYTF.

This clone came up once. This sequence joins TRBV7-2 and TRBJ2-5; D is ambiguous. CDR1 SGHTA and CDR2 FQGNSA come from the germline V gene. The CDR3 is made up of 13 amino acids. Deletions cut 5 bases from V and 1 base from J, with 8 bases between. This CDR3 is CASSPDRQETQYF. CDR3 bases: TGTGCCAGCAGCCCAGACCGCCAAGAGACCCAGTACTTC.

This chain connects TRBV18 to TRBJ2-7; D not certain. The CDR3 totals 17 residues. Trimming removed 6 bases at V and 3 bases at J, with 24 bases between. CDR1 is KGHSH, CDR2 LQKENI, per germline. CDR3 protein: CASSPYIQSNEDYEQYF. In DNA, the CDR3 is TGTGCCAGCTCCCCTTATATTCAGAGTAATGAAGACTACGAGCAGTACTTC.

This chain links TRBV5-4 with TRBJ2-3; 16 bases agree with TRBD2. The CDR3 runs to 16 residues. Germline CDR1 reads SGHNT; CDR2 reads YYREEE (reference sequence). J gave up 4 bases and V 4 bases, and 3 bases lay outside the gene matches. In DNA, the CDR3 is TGTGCCAGCAGCCAGGGACTAGCGGGAGGGTCAGATACGCAGTATTTT. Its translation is CASSQGLAGGSDTQYF.

CDR3 sequence: CASSESRGSSGNTIYF. CDR3 nucleotide sequence: TGTGCCAGCAGTGAATCGAGGGGGAGTTCTGGAAACACCATATATTTT. The chain employs TRBV6-1 and TRBJ1-3; perhaps TRBD1 as D (6 bases). This CDR3 is built from 16 residues. CDR1 is MNHNS, CDR2 SASEGT, per germline. V shed 2 bases and J shed 1 base, with 12 bases lying between them.

This CDR3 is CVSAPVPPRGEQFF. In DNA, the CDR3 is TGTGTTTCGGCCCCGGTTCCACCTCGTGGGGAGCAGTTCTTC. The chain recombines TRBV28 with TRBJ2-1, with D uncertain. CDR3 size: 14 residues. Germline V CDR1 and CDR2: MDHEN, SYDVKM.

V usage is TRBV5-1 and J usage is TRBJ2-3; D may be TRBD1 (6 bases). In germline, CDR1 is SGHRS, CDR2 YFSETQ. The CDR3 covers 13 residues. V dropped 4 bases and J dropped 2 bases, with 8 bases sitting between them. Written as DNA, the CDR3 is TGCGCCAGCAGCGGGGACAACACAGATACGCAGTATTTT. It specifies CASSGDNTDTQYF.

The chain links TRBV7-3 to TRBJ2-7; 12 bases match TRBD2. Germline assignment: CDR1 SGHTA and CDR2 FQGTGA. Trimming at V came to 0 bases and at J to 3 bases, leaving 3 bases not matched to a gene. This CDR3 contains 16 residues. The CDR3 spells CASSLTGLAGDYEQYF. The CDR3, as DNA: TGTGCCAGCAGCTTAACGGGACTAGCGGGCGACTACGAGCAGTACTTC. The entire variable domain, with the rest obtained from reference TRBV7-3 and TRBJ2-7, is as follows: GAGVSQTPSNKVTEKGKYVELRCDPISGHTALYWYRQSLGQGPEFLIYFQGTGAADDSGLPNDRFFAVRPEGSVSTLKIQRTERGDSAVYLCASSLTGLAGDYEQYFGPGTRLTVT.

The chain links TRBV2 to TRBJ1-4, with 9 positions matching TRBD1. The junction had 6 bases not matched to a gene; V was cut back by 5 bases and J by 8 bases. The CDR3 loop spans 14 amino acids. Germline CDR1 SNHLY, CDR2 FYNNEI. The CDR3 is CASSLQGAEEKLFF. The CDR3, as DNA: TGTGCCAGCAGTCTACAGGGGGCTGAGGAAAAACTGTTTTTT.

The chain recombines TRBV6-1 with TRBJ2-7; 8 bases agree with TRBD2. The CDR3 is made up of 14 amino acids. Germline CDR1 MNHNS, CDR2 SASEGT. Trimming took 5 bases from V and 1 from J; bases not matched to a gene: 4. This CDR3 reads CASSLERGSYEQYF. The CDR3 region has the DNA TGTGCCAGCAGTCTTGAGCGGGGGTCCTACGAGCAGTACTTC.

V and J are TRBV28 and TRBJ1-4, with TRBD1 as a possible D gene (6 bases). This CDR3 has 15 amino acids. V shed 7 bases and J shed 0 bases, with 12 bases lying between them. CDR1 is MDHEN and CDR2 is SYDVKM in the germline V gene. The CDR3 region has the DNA TGTGCCAGCAACCGGGACACAACAACTAATGAAAAACTGTTTTTT. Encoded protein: CASNRDTTTNEKLFF.

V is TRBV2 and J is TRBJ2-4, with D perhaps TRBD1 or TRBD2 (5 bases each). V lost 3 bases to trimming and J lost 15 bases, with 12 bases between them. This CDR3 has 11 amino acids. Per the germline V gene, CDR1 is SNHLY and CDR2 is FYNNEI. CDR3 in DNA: TGTGCCAGCAGTGAGATCAGGGAGTGGTACTTC. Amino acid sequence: CASSEIREWYF.

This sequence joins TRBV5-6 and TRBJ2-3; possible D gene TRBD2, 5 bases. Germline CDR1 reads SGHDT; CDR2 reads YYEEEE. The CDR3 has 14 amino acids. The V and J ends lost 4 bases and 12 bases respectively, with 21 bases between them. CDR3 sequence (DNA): TGTGCCAGCAGCCCCACCCAAACTAGTGGCAACCAGTATTTT. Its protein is CASSPTQTSGNQYF.

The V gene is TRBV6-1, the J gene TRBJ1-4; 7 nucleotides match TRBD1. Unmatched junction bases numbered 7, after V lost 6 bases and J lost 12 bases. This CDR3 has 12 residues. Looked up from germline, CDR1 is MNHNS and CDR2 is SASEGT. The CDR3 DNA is TGTGCCAGCAGCCTGGACAGGCCCGAACTGTTTTTT. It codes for CASSLDRPELFF.

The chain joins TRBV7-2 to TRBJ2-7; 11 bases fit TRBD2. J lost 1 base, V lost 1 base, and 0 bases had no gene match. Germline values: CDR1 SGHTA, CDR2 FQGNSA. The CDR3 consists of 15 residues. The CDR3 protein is CASSLGLAGSYEQYF. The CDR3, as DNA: TGTGCCAGCAGCTTAGGACTAGCGGGGTCCTACGAGCAGTACTTC.

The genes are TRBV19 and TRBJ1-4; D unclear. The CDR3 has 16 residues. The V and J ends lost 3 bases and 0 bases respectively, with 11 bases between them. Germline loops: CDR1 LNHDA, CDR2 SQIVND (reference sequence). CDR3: CASSMTPQATNEKLFF. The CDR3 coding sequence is TGTGCCAGTAGTATGACCCCGCAAGCAACTAATGAAAAACTGTTTTTT.

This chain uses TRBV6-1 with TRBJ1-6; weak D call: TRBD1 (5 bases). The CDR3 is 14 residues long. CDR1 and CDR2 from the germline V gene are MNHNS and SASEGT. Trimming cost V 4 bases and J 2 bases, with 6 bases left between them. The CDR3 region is CASSGQPYNSPLHF. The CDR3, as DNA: TGTGCCAGCAGTGGACAGCCCTATAATTCACCCCTCCACTTT.

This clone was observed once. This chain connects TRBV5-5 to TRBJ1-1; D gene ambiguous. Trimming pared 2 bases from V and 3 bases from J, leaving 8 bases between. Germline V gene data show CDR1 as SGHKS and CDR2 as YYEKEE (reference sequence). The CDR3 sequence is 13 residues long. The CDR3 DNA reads TGTGCCAGCAGCTTTCGAAGGGACACTGAAGCTTTCTTT. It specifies CASSFRRDTEAFF.

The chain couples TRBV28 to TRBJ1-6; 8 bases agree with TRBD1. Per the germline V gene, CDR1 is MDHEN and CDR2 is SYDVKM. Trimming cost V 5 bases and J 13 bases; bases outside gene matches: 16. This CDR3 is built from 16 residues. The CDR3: CASSPWTGSATSPLHF. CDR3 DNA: TGTGCCAGCAGTCCCTGGACAGGGTCCGCGACATCCCCCCTCCACTTT. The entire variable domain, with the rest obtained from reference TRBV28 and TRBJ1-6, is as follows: DVKVTQSSRYLVKRTGEKVFLECVQDMDHENMFWYRQDPGLGLRLIYFSYDVKMKEKGDIPEGYSVSREKKERFSLILESASTNQTSMYLCASSPWTGSATSPLHFGNGTRLTVT.

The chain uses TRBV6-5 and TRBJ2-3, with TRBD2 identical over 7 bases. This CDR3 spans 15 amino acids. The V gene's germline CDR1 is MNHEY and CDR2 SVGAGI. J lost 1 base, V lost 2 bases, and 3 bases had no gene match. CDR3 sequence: CASSYERGRTDTQYF. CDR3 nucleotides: TGTGCCAGCAGTTACGAGCGGGGACGCACAGATACGCAGTATTTT.

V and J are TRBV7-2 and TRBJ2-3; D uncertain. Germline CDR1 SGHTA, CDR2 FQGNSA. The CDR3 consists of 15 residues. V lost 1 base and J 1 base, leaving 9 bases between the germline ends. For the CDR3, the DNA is TGTGCCAGCAGCTTAGTCGAGGCCCGCACAGATACGCAGTATTTT. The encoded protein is CASSLVEARTDTQYF.

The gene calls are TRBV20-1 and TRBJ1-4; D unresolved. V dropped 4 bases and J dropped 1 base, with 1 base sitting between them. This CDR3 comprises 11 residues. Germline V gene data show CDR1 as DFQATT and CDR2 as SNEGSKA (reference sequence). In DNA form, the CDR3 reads TGCAGTGCTATAACTAATGAAAAACTGTTTTTT. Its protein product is CSAITNEKLFF.

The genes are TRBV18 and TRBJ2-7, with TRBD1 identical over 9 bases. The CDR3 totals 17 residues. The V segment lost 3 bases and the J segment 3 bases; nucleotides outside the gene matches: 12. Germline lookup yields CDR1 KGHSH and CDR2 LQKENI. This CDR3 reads CASSPIVLGQGRYEQYF. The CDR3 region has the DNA TGTGCCAGCTCACCGATCGTCCTGGGACAGGGACGCTACGAGCAGTACTTC.